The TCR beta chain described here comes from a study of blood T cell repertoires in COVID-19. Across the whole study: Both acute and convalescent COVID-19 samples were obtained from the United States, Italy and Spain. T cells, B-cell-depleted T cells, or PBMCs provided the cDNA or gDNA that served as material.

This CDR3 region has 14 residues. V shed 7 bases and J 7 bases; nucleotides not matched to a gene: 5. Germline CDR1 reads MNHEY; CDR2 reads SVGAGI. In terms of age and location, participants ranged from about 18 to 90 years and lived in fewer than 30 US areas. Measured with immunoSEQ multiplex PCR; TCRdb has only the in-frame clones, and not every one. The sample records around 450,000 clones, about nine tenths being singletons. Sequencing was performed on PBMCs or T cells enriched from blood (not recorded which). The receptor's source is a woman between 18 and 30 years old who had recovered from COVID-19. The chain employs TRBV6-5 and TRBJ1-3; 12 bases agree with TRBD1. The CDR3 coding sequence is TGTGCCAGCACCGGGACAGGGGGCGCGAACACCATATATTTT. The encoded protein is CASTGTGGANTIYF.